This T cell receptor (beta chain) comes out of a study of control samples from healthy donors and cancer patients. V was pared by 0 bases and J by 1 base, with 17 bases between. Germline V gene data show CDR1 as SGHRS and CDR2 as YFSETQ. The CDR3 runs 18 residues. The repertoire was sequenced with immunoSEQ multiplex PCR; TCRdb's copy has only in-frame clones and lacks some. The table records around 79,000 clones, approximately 93% of them present only once. J is TRBJ1-3 and V is TRBV5-1; D is undetermined. The sequence was collected from a woman between 40 and 50 years old with lung cancer. Sequences were obtained from PBMCs. Here the CDR3 DNA reads TGCGCCAGCAGCTTGGAGCCCGGCAGTACTTCGTCTGGAAACACCATATATTTT. Translation: CASSLEPGSTSSGNTIYF. Based on the CDR3 plus reference TRBV5-1 and TRBJ1-3, the full variable domain is KAGVTQTPRYLIKTRGQQVTLSCSPISGHRSVSWYQQTPGQGLQFLFEYFSETQRNKGNFPGRFSGRQFSNSRSEMNVSTLELGDSALYLCASSLEPGSTSSGNTIYFGEGSWLTVV.